This TCR beta chain comes out of a study of T cell responses to AZD1222 COVID-19 vaccine. Study-wide results and limits: Mostly white British, mostly female donors; authors suggested clonal diversity may be underestimated. Without day 14 samples, only post-peak T cell repertoires were studied.

Regarding this clone: The antigen is not known.

Produced via immunoSEQ multiplex PCR; TCRdb's table is partial and in-frame only. Found here are about 110,000 clones, around nine tenths of them singletons; the top ten hold 3% to 3.5%. With 0 bases removed from V and 8 bases from J, the gap between germline ends came to 11 bases. In germline, CDR1 is SGHRS, CDR2 YFSETQ. The CDR3 is made up of 13 amino acids. The V call is TRBV5-1, the J call TRBJ1-2; tentatively, D is TRBD1 (5 bases). The source of this sequence is an adult in good health. Sequenced material: peripheral blood, taken on day 0 of MenACWY control vaccination. DNA for the CDR3: TGCGCCAGCAGCTTGGGGGACTATGGCGGCTACACCTTC. Translating gives CASSLGDYGGYTF. Full variable domain (rest looked up from reference TRBV5-1 and TRBJ1-2): KAGVTQTPRYLIKTRGQQVTLSCSPISGHRSVSWYQQTPGQGLQFLFEYFSETQRNKGNFPGRFSGRQFSNSRSEMNVSTLELGDSALYLCASSLGDYGGYTFGSGTRLTVV.